Sequencing of this TCR beta chain was carried out in a study of T cell responses to AZD1222 COVID-19 vaccine (dated by TCRdb to the early 2020s). With regard to the full study: A total of about 250 trial participants underwent TCR sequencing, of whom more than 200 had received two doses of AZD1222 and around 25 had received two doses of the MenACWY control vaccine. Trial participants were enrolled into age subgroups of 18-55, 56-69 and 70-plus years, which contained approximately 150, 30 and 60 TCR-sequenced participants, respectively. Here is what the overall study found, with its caveats: In the small 56-69-year group, the increase in depth fell short of significance, most likely because of low power. The vaccine-associated CD4 TCRs covered the entire spike protein, and the dominant responses fell in regions 160-218 and 743-854. Reportedly, close to half of the unique spike-specific TCRs recognized epitopes lying outside the regions that are mutated in the B.1.351 and B.1.1.7 variants. Conclusions about previously exposed vaccinees were limited because only six AZD1222 recipients were SARS-CoV-2 seropositive at baseline. After two AZD1222 doses, both the breadth and the depth of spike-specific TCRs were significantly higher than at day 0 and than in MenACWY recipients. Because no day 14 peak-response samples were available, the repertoires could be characterized only after the peak T cell response. Most participants were white British and females outnumbered males, and the authors suggested that clonal diversity may have been underestimated.

A note on this clone: Its antigen is not yet known. The input lacks base qualities; no much larger clone sits a single base away.

CDR1 is given as MNHEY and CDR2 as SVGEGT, both from the germline V gene. The CDR3 sequence holds 15 residues, the cysteine and phenylalanine included. The retained sequence is limited to the CDR3, 45 bases, with the frame set at the first base. V is cut back by 5 bases and J by 0 bases, with 5 bases in the junction unmatched. The time point label corresponds to: about 28 days (+/-7) after the second vaccine dose. AZD1222 recipients with second doses at about 4 weeks or about 12 weeks were pooled, because spike-specific TCR depth and breadth did not differ between schedules. Samples from vaccinated people were obtained from the UK trials COV001 and COV002, which included a single-blind randomized controlled phase 2/3 trial of AZD1222 (ChAdOx1 nCoV-19) in healthy adults. Trial participant PBMC samples were collected at day 0 and day 28 after the second dose for TCRbeta chain sequencing. The CDR3 regions of human TCRbeta chains were subjected to immunosequencing. Turning to the authors' computational methods: TCRs in the repertoires were matched against a reference library of SARS-CoV-2-specific TCRs that had been generated with the MIRA antigen-specificity platform. Breadth was defined as the fraction of unique TCRs that were SARS-CoV-2-associated. Depth was defined as the fraction of total T cells that were SARS-CoV-2-associated. Using the MIRA data, each spike-specific TCR was assigned both to the spike region to which the TCR was reactive and to a CD4 or CD8 class. Log10-transformed breadth and depth values were compared by one-way ANOVA with Sidak's multiple comparisons tests. Held by TCRdb, this immuneACCESS table contains in-frame sequences only and omits some clones. Under half of the omission traces to an unresolved V gene where checked; the cause of the rest is unknown. That table supplies the V and J calls and clone size; D and trimming were determined from the DNA. A total of 90,000 to 130,000 clones appear in this sample, around nine tenths of them only once. The top ten hold roughly 14% of the sample.

The TCR comes from an adult who received the AZD1222 COVID-19 vaccine. This receptor chain uses TRBV6-2 or TRBV6-3 and TRBJ2-3, with 7 bases in between that match TRBD1. Sample: peripheral blood, taken 28 days after the second AZD1222 dose. The nucleotide sequence reads TGTGCCAGCAGTCCACAGGGGTATAGCACAGATACGCAGTATTTT. This translates into CASSPQGYSTDTQYF.